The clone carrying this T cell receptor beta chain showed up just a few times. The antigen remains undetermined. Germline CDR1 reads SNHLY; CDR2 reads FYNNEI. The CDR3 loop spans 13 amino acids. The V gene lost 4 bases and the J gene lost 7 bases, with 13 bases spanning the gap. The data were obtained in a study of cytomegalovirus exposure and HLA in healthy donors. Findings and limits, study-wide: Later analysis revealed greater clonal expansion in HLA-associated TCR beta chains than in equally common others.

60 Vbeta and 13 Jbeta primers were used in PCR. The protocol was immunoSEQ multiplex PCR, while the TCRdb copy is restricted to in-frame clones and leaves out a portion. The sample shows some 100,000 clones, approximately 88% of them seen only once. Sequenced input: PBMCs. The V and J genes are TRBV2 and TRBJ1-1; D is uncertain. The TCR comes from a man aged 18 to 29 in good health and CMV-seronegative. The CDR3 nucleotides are TGTGCCAGCAGTGGGCCCCTCAGTTATGAAGCTTTCTTT. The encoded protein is CASSGPLSYEAFF.